This T cell receptor beta chain was retrieved from a study of T cells in Graves' hyperthyroidism and ophthalmopathy. It was uncontrolled infection, other autoimmune disease, pregnancy or lactation that excluded patients. The CDR3 regions of TCR beta were amplified from RNA transcripts. HTBI primers were used for first-round RT-PCR of the TCR CDR3. From the multiplex PCR reads, TCRdb called clonotypes with MiXCR, one entry per CDR3 protein. The table includes approximately 720,000 distinct CDR3 sequences, roughly a sixth detected once. This clonotype was detected a few times. Germline CDR1 and CDR2: GTSNPN and SVGIG (reference sequence). The CDR3 has 14 amino acids. V dropped 1 base and J dropped 6 bases, with 15 bases sitting between them.

V is TRBV30 and J is TRBJ1-1, with a tentative D call TRBD1 (6 bases). This receptor was taken from a woman in her fifties or sixties with Graves' hyperthyroidism that later progressed to Graves' ophthalmopathy. The sample was blood. CDR3 protein: CAWSAGHRGAEAFF. CDR3 in DNA: TGTGCCTGGAGTGCTGGGCATAGGGGGGCTGAAGCTTTCTTT.